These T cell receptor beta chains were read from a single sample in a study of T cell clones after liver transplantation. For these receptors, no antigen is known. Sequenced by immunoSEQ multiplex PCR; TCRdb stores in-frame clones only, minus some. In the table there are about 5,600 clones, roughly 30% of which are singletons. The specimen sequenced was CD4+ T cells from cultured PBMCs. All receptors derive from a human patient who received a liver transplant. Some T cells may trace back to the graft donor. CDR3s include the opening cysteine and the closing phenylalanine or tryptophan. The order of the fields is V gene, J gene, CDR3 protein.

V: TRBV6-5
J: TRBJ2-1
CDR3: CASSYSAVYNEQFF

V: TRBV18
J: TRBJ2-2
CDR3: CASSLDRGRANTGELFF

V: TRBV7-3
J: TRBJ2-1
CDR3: CASSLPGPLGNEQFF

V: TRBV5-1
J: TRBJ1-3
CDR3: CASSPGAGTGNTIYF

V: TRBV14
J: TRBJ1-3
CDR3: CASSQVFRGGNTIYF

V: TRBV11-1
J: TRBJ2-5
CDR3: CASSLISGFGETQYF

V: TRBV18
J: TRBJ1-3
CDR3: CASSQRPGASGNTIYF

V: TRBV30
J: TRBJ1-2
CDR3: CAWGGFGPGTYGYTF

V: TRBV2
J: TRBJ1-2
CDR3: CASSGTGDGYTF

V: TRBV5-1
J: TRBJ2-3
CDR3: CASSGTWNTDTQYF

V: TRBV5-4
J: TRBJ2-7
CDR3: CASSLEVSYEQYF

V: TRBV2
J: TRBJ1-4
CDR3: CASSFGGATNEKLFF

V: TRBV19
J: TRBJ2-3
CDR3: CASHGTSGRTDTQYF

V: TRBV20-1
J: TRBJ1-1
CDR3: CSARGNTEAFF

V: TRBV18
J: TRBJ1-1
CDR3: CASSPWDTTEAFF

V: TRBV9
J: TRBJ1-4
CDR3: CASSYSTGVNEKLFF

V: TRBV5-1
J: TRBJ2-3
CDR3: CASSLATDTQYF

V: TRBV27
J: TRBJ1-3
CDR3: CASKDSLSGNTIYF

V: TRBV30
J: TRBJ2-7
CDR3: CAWNRDRPYEQYF

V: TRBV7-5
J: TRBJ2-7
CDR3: CASSSWGKRSYEQYF

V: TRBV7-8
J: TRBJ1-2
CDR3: CASSLDSGGNYGYTF

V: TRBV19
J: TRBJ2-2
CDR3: CASSTQGEGELFF

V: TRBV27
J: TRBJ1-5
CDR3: CASSTRPPGQGSGNQPQHF

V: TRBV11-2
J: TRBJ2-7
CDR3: CASRGRTYEQYF

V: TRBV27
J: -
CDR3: CASRPLRDASSYEQYF

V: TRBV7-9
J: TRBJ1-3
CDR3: CASSRSDTRNTIYF

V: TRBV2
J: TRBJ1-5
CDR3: CASSESAGDQPQHF

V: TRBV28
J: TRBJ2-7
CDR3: CASSSSGTGRTEQYF

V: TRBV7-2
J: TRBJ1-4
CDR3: CASSLEGRTNEKLFF

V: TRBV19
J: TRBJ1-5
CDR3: CASSILAGGGQPQHF

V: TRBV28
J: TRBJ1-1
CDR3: CASDSGGAGNTEAFF

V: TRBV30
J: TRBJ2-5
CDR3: CAWSLGETQYF

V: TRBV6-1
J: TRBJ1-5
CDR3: CASSPLTGTNQPQHF

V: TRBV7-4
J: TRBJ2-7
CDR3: CASSSGLADEQYF